This note documents a single T cell receptor (beta chain) sequence. Using immunoSEQ multiplex PCR, the repertoire was profiled, and TCRdb retains in-frame clones only, with some absent. There are about 23,000 clones in the sample, with approximately 2.5% held by the top ten. Prevalent HPV16 infections were excluded; only incident single HPV16 infections included. These data come from a study of T cells in women clearing cervical HPV infection. This TCR derives from a woman between 18 and 70 years old with a cervical HPV16 infection that either progressed to CIN3+ or cleared (not recorded which). What was sequenced was blood buffy coat.

The CDR3 is CASSLVRGRYYNEQFF. Incomplete CDR3 DNA: TGCGCCAGCAGCTTGGTGAGGGGCCGTTATTACAATGAG. This chain joins TRBV5-1 and TRBJ2-1; D assignment may be TRBD1 or TRBD2 (5 bases each). Read sequence stops 3 residues before the CDR3 end, and the germline J gene provides the missing end. The germline V gene encodes CDR1 SGHRS and CDR2 YFSETQ. The CDR3 has 16 residues. V lost 0 bases and J lost 4, with 14 bases in between.